One sample yielded the 9 T cell receptor beta chains listed below, sequenced in a study of Tregs in tolerant kidney transplant recipients. The repertoire was sequenced with immunoSEQ multiplex PCR; TCRdb's copy has only in-frame clones and lacks some. The profile shows about 240,000 clones, 84% of them singletons. The specimen sequenced was CD4+ T cells from blood. These receptors all come from a human donor in good health.

The rearrangement uses TRBV29-1 and TRBJ1-6; 8 nucleotides match TRBD1. Germline-derived CDR1 and CDR2 are SQVTM and ANQGSEA. The CDR3 is 13 residues long. V gave up 4 bases and J gave up 10 bases; unmatched junction bases: 6. CDR3 DNA: TGCAGCGTTGCCGGGACAGGAGACTCACCCCTCCACTTT. Its protein is CSVAGTGDSPLHF.

The rearrangement joins TRBV11-2 to TRBJ2-7; no clear D. Trimming pared 1 base from V and 0 bases from J, leaving 4 bases between. The CDR3 has 13 amino acids. Germline V gives CDR1 SGHAT, CDR2 FQNNGV. Written as DNA, the CDR3 is TGTGCCAGCAGCTTAGGGCCCTCCTACGAGCAGTACTTC. Encoded protein: CASSLGPSYEQYF.

J is TRBJ2-7 and V is TRBV5-1; 7 bases align to TRBD2. The CDR3 contains 14 residues. Germline V lookup: CDR1 SGHRS, CDR2 YFSETQ. J lost 7 bases, V lost 4 bases, and 11 bases had no gene match. The CDR3 loop is CASSPPSGIGEQYF. The CDR3 DNA sequence: TGCGCCAGCAGCCCCCCAAGCGGGATCGGGGAGCAGTACTTC. Full variable domain (rest looked up from reference TRBV5-1 and TRBJ2-7): KAGVTQTPRYLIKTRGQQVTLSCSPISGHRSVSWYQQTPGQGLQFLFEYFSETQRNKGNFPGRFSGRQFSNSRSEMNVSTLELGDSALYLCASSPPSGIGEQYFGPGTRLTVT.

This chain links TRBV4-2 with TRBJ2-6; D remains unclear. The germline V gene encodes CDR1 LGHNA and CDR2 YNFKEQ. Trimming shortened V by 5 bases and J by 4 bases, and 12 bases separated the two germline ends. The CDR3 contains 15 residues. Here the CDR3 DNA reads TGTGCCAGCAGCTCTCGACGGGCCGGGGCCAACGTCCTGACTTTC. Translated: CASSSRRAGANVLTF.

The genes are TRBV2 and TRBJ1-4, with D maybe TRBD1 (5 bases). The V end was cut by 7 bases, the J end by 4 bases, with 16 bases between. CDR3 length: 15 residues. Germline V gene lookup returns CDR1 SNHLY and CDR2 FYNNEI. CDR3 amino acids: CASKRQGGSNEKLFF. In DNA, the CDR3 is TGTGCCAGCAAGCGGCAGGGAGGGAGTAATGAAAAACTGTTTTTT.

This clone showed up just once. The chain combines TRBV5-5 with TRBJ2-1; unclear D gene. Germline lookup yields CDR1 SGHKS and CDR2 YYEKEE (reference sequence). V was shortened by 0 bases and J by 0 bases, with 10 bases between the two germline ends. This CDR3 contains 16 residues. The CDR3 sequence is CASSLESYDSYNEQFF. The CDR3 nucleotides read TGTGCCAGCAGCTTGGAAAGTTACGACTCCTACAATGAGCAGTTCTTC.

V gene TRBV6-1 combines with J gene TRBJ1-2; D gene uncertain. This CDR3 spans 14 amino acids. V was pared by 5 bases and J by 4 bases, with 14 bases between. CDR1 MNHNS and CDR2 SASEGT come from the germline V gene. The CDR3 coding sequence is TGTGCCAGCAGTTCCGGACGGAGCCCCTATGGCTACACCTTC. Protein sequence: CASSSGRSPYGYTF.

This chain connects TRBV5-1 to TRBJ1-2; 7 nucleotides line up with TRBD1. The germline gives CDR1 SGHRS, CDR2 YFSETQ. V lost 3 bases to trimming and J lost 4 bases; unmatched junction nucleotides: 9. This CDR3 has 15 residues. CDR3 DNA: TGCGCCAGCAGCTCGCAACCCGGGACAGTCTATGGCTACACCTTC. This sequence encodes CASSSQPGTVYGYTF.

This clone came up once. The gene calls are TRBV18 and TRBJ1-4, with D perhaps TRBD1 (6 bases). There are 12 residues in the CDR3. With 4 bases removed from V and 8 bases from J, the gap between germline ends came to 8 bases. Looked up from germline, CDR1 is KGHSH and CDR2 is LQKENI. CDR3 nucleotide sequence: TGTGCCAGCTCACAGGGGGTGGAAAAACTGTTTTTT. This sequence encodes CASSQGVEKLFF. Drawing the rest from reference TRBV18 and TRBJ1-4, the complete variable domain is NAGVMQNPRHLVRRRGQEARLRCSPMKGHSHVYWYRQLPEEGLKFMVYLQKENIIDESGMPKERFSAEFPKEGPSILRIQQVVRGDSAAYFCASSQGVEKLFFGSGTQLSVL.